This record looks at one TCR beta chain sequence and its context. Its target antigen remains unknown. No much larger clone is present one base from it, and per-base qualities are unavailable. Enrolling through a virtual design, the prospective study's participants ranged in age from roughly 18 to 95 years and lived across about two dozen United States geographic areas. In the prospective study, participants were assigned to cohorts based on the clinical history participants reported in a screening survey and a study questionnaire. Recovered participants in ImmuneRACE Cohort 3 were defined by two consecutive negative NP/OP PCR tests, clearance by a healthcare professional, or resolution of symptoms. In the prospective study, mobile phlebotomists collected whole blood, serum and a nasopharyngeal or oropharyngeal swab from each participant. Prospective study participants could optionally give additional blood draws and questionnaires over an approximately 2-month period. Prospective study blood samples were shipped either frozen or at room temperature before DNA extraction.

The germline ends are 11 bases apart after V is trimmed by 6 bases and J by 6 bases. Sequences KGHSH (CDR1) and LQKENI (CDR2) are obtained from the germline V gene. The CDR3 spans 13 residues, from the cysteine through the phenylalanine. CDR3 DNA only is kept here, 39 bases in frame from base 1. TCRbeta CDR3 regions were amplified from genomic DNA by means of the immunoSEQ Assay, a bias-controlled multiplex PCR. Per the original workflow: Within the assay, amplification of reference gene primers was used to estimate how many nucleated cells each sample contained. Sequence reads were collapsed and filtered to measure the absolute abundance of every unique TCRbeta CDR3 rearrangement. For each sample, productive Simpson clonality was calculated as the square root of Simpson's diversity index over productive rearrangements. Entries here come from immuneACCESS through TCRdb and include only in-frame sequences with V and J called. Some clones fail to appear in such tables; in the studies checked, an unresolved V gene covers under half of the shortfall, and the cause of the remainder is unknown. The DNA was the basis for D and trimming; V, J and clone size are from that table. In this sample the table shows about 380,000 clones, about 87% of which occur a single time. 1% to 1.5% of the sample is held by the ten biggest clonotypes.

The sample belongs to a study of blood T cell repertoires in COVID-19 (dated by TCRdb to 2020 to 2022). Background for the entire study: Samples covering the acute and convalescent phases of COVID-19 were provided by collaborators in the United States, Italy and Spain. Where available, HLA class I and class II types were taken from metadata supplied by the sample provider and were not determined by assay-based typing. The prospective study material was composed of cDNA or gDNA derived from T cells, B-cell-depleted T cells, or PBMCs. The samples were drawn from two sources: the first 160 participants of the ongoing ImmuneRACE study, and fewer than 1,500 subjects contributed by 6 global collaborators. The dataset comprised deeply sampled blood TCRbeta repertoires from subjects exposed to, actively infected with, or recovered from COVID-19. The repertoires were released in a freely available public database meant as a resource for research on the immune response to SARS-CoV-2. A de-identified subject ID, COVID-19 status, age in years and sex were almost always included in the sample metadata. Results the study describes overall, beyond this receptor: The amount of clinical and demographic metadata varied by source and participant and was provided uncurated.

The sequence derives from a man aged 30 to 45 who had recovered from COVID-19. The material sequenced was PBMCs or T cells enriched from blood (not recorded which). Here the chain combines TRBV18 and TRBJ1-4, with the D segment identity uncertain. CDR3 region: CASSPPMDEKLFF. The sequence in DNA is TGTGCCAGCTCTCCCCCTATGGATGAAAAACTGTTTTTT.